One sample yielded the 30 T cell receptor beta chains listed below, sequenced in a study of OX40 agonist ivuxolimab in advanced cancers. Libraries were constructed by the immunoSEQ multiplex PCR assay. The immuneACCESS repertoire file appears here via TCRdb, limited to in-frame rearrangements. These files lack a portion of the clones; in checked studies, under half of the deficit traces to unresolved V genes, and the cause of the others is not known. The sample data list approximately 60,000 clones, and around 81% of these were observed just once. The ten largest clones add up to 1% of the sample. The sequenced sample was CD4+ or CD8+ T cells sorted from blood, obtained in a trial of the OX40 agonist ivuxolimab. The receptors come from an adult with an advanced solid tumor such as melanoma, head and neck, liver or kidney cancer.

The chain has TRBV6-1 and TRBJ1-5; D is uncertain. The CDR3 loop spans 12 amino acids. Germline CDR1 is MNHNS and CDR2 is SASEGT. V was trimmed by 3 bases and J by 6 bases, leaving 6 bases between them. CDR3 in DNA: TGTGCCAGCAGTGACCTGAGTCAGCCCCAGCATTTT. This codes for CASSDLSQPQHF.

The gene calls are TRBV11-3 and TRBJ2-2, with TRBD1 matching over 7 bases. The V segment lost 1 base and the J segment 7 bases; nucleotides outside the gene matches: 18. The CDR3 contains 19 residues. CDR1 and CDR2 from the germline V gene are SGHNT and YENEEA. In nucleotides, the CDR3 is TGTGCCAGCAGCTTAGGATTCGGGCAGGGGGATTCATTGATCGGGGAGCTGTTTTTT. Amino acids: CASSLGFGQGDSLIGELFF.

The V and J genes are TRBV18 and TRBJ2-3; D might be TRBD1 (6 bases). The ends were cut back, 2 bases at V and 5 bases at J, with 14 bases in the middle. Germline V gives CDR1 KGHSH, CDR2 LQKENI. The CDR3 contains 15 residues. CDR3 region: CASSPSQGRGDTQYF. CDR3 nucleotide sequence: TGTGCCAGCTCACCAAGCCAGGGGCGTGGAGATACGCAGTATTTT.

V and J are TRBV4-1 and TRBJ1-6; D possibly corresponds to TRBD1 (6 bases). V was clipped by 4 bases and J by 7 bases, with 11 bases between them. In germline, CDR1 is MGHRA, CDR2 YSYEKL. The CDR3 totals 14 residues. The CDR3 loop is CASSRGQMNSPLHF. The CDR3 coding sequence is TGCGCCAGCAGCCGGGGGCAGATGAATTCACCCCTCCACTTT.

The rearrangement uses TRBV6-5 and TRBJ2-1, with 11 bases fitting TRBD1. Germline V gives CDR1 MNHEY, CDR2 SVGAGI. This CDR3 comprises 15 residues. After removal of 5 bases from V and 7 bases from J, the junction contained 7 bases not matched to a gene. The CDR3, as DNA: TGTGCCAGCAGTCCCGGACAGGGGGCGCGGAATGAGCAGTTCTTC. Protein sequence: CASSPGQGARNEQFF.

This sequence joins TRBV6-5 and TRBJ1-2; D ambiguous. Germline V gene data show CDR1 as MNHEY and CDR2 as SVGAGI. Trimming took 5 bases from V and 3 from J, leaving 10 bases between them. This CDR3 contains 13 residues. This CDR3 is CASSPSNYYGYTF. As DNA, the CDR3 is TGTGCCAGCAGTCCATCGAACTACTATGGCTACACCTTC.

The chain is built from TRBV6-1 and TRBJ2-7, with 7 bases fitting TRBD1. The CDR3 sequence is 14 residues long. Trimming at V came to 5 bases and at J to 1 base, leaving 5 bases not matched to a gene. Germline CDR1 MNHNS, CDR2 SASEGT. CDR3: CASSIRGRSYEQYF. The DNA for the CDR3 is TGTGCCAGCAGTATTAGGGGGCGTTCCTACGAGCAGTACTTC.

This clone was seen more than once but under ten times. The CDR3 here is CSVTLFDRSTDTQYF. The CDR3 DNA is TGCAGCGTAACTCTTTTTGACCGGTCCACAGATACGCAGTATTTT. The gene calls are TRBV29-1 and TRBJ2-3; D is unclear. This CDR3 region has 15 residues. The ends were cut back, 6 bases at V and 2 bases at J, with 18 bases in the middle. The germline gives CDR1 SQVTM, CDR2 ANQGSEA.

The V call is TRBV2, the J call TRBJ1-2; D gene unclear. The CDR3 runs 17 residues. Germline lookup yields CDR1 SNHLY and CDR2 FYNNEI. The ends were cut back, 2 bases at V and 0 bases at J, with 16 bases in the middle. In nucleotides, the CDR3 is TGTGCCAGCAGTGAACGGGCCAGCGTGACGCCTAACTATGGCTACACCTTC. Its translation: CASSERASVTPNYGYTF.

This clone has just one count. This chain connects TRBV29-1 to TRBJ2-7; D is undetermined. Germline CDR1 is SQVTM and CDR2 is ANQGSEA. Deletions cut 6 bases from V and 0 bases from J, with 9 bases between. The CDR3 loop spans 12 amino acids. The CDR3 nucleotides read TGCAGCGTGACACAGAACTCCTACGAGCAGTACTTC. Amino acids: CSVTQNSYEQYF.

The chain links TRBV11-2 to TRBJ1-3, with 9 positions matching TRBD1. The V segment lost 4 bases and the J segment 4 bases; nucleotides outside the gene matches: 2. CDR1 is SGHAT, CDR2 FQNNGV, per germline. The CDR3 is made up of 14 amino acids. The DNA for the CDR3 is TGTGCCAGCAGCTCCGGGACAGGGGGAAACACCATATATTTT. Its translation is CASSSGTGGNTIYF.

This clone was detected once. The chain carries TRBV5-4 and TRBJ2-7, with TRBD1 matching over 10 bases. V lost 4 bases, J lost 2 bases, and 6 bases stayed unmatched. The CDR3 loop spans 15 amino acids. Germline CDR1 and CDR2: SGHNT and YYREEE (reference sequence). This CDR3 is CASSRGDRGTYEQYF. The CDR3, as DNA: TGTGCCAGCAGCCGCGGGGACAGGGGCACCTACGAGCAGTACTTC.

Points on this clone: The junction and the germline gene differ at one end; a read error may be behind it. The chain links TRBV7-8 to TRBJ1-1, with unresolved D. This CDR3 is 13 amino acids long. Germline-derived CDR1 and CDR2 are SGHVS and FQNEAQ. The CDR3, as DNA: TGTGCCAGCACCTTAAACCTGGGCACTGAAGCTTTCTTT. Translated, it gives CASTLNLGTEAFF.

This rearrangement joins TRBV6-1 to TRBJ1-5; D uncertain. This CDR3 is built from 13 residues. In germline, CDR1 is MNHNS, CDR2 SASEGT. With 2 bases removed from V and 2 bases from J, the gap between germline ends came to 4 bases. The DNA of the CDR3 is TGTGCCAGCAGTGAAAAGGGCAATCAGCCCCAGCATTTT. It specifies CASSEKGNQPQHF.

This sequence joins TRBV6-1 and TRBJ2-7, with D hard to call. In germline, CDR1 is MNHNS, CDR2 SASEGT. This CDR3 has 13 amino acids. V was shortened by 4 bases and J by 7 bases, with 14 bases between the two germline ends. CDR3 amino acids: CASSASEGREQYF. The CDR3 DNA reads as TGTGCCAGCAGTGCCAGCGAAGGGCGGGAGCAGTACTTC.

The chain joins TRBV18 to TRBJ2-5; possibly TRBD1 for D (6 bases). Germline CDR1 is KGHSH and CDR2 is LQKENI. V dropped 6 bases and J dropped 4 bases, with 15 bases sitting between them. The CDR3 is 14 amino acids. The CDR3 DNA sequence: TGTGCCAGCTCTCCAGACAGGTCGGGAGAGACCCAGTACTTC. Protein sequence: CASSPDRSGETQYF.

This chain connects TRBV7-2 to TRBJ2-3; 14 positions agree with TRBD2. The CDR3 runs 16 residues. From germline, CDR1 is SGHTA and CDR2 FQGNSA. Trimming cost V 3 bases and J 1 base; bases outside gene matches: 0. The CDR3 region has the DNA TGTGCCAGCAGCTTGACTAGCGGGGGGGGCACAGATACGCAGTATTTT. Translating it yields CASSLTSGGGTDTQYF.

J is TRBJ1-2 and V is TRBV5-1; weak D call: TRBD1 (5 bases). V was cut by 3 bases and J by 7 bases, with 13 bases left in between. The CDR3 has 13 residues. Looked up from germline, CDR1 is SGHRS and CDR2 is YFSETQ. The CDR3 loop reads CASSSDRRGGYTF. DNA for the CDR3: TGCGCCAGCAGCTCCGACAGAAGAGGTGGCTACACCTTC. The variable domain in full, with the rest retrieved from reference TRBV5-1 and TRBJ1-2, is KAGVTQTPRYLIKTRGQQVTLSCSPISGHRSVSWYQQTPGQGLQFLFEYFSETQRNKGNFPGRFSGRQFSNSRSEMNVSTLELGDSALYLCASSSDRRGGYTFGSGTRLTVV.

The V gene is TRBV6-1, the J gene TRBJ2-7; D ambiguous. The CDR3 runs 13 residues. With 5 bases removed from V and 3 bases from J, the gap between germline ends came to 11 bases. Germline values: CDR1 MNHNS, CDR2 SASEGT. CDR3 sequence reads: CASSPAINYEQYF. CDR3 coding DNA: TGTGCCAGCAGTCCTGCTATAAACTACGAGCAGTACTTC.

On this clone itself: One end of the junction does not line up with germline, which may come from a read error. The V gene is TRBV7-7, the J gene TRBJ2-7; 9 bases match TRBD2. This CDR3 contains 15 residues. The germline V gene encodes CDR1 SSHAT and CDR2 FNYEAQ (reference sequence). CDR3 nucleotides: TGTGCTAGCAGCCCGAGTAGCGGGGGACCCTACGAGCAGTACTTC. Its protein is CASSPSSGGPYEQYF.

The chain is built from TRBV30 and TRBJ1-1; D is unclear. The CDR3 extends over 13 amino acids. With 0 bases removed from V and 4 bases from J, the gap between germline ends came to 9 bases. Germline CDR1 reads GTSNPN; CDR2 reads SVGIG (reference sequence). The CDR3 region is CAWSVMGITEAFF. The CDR3, as DNA: TGTGCCTGGAGTGTAATGGGAATCACTGAAGCTTTCTTT.

The chain has TRBV7-9 and TRBJ1-6, with D unresolved. Germline loops: CDR1 SEHNR, CDR2 FQNEAQ (reference sequence). The CDR3 is made up of 15 amino acids. The ends were cut back, 7 bases at V and 8 bases at J, with 18 bases in the middle. The CDR3 nucleotides are TGTGCCAGCACCCGAGACATGGCGGACGATTCACCCCTCCACTTT. This codes for CASTRDMADDSPLHF.

The chain carries TRBV27 and TRBJ2-5; D is ambiguous. The CDR3 contains 12 residues. CDR1 and CDR2 from the germline V gene are MNHEY and SMNVEV (reference sequence). Trimming stripped 6 bases from V and 1 base from J, with 6 bases between. The CDR3 reads CASRDFQETQYF. The CDR3 DNA follows: TGTGCCAGCAGAGACTTCCAAGAGACCCAGTACTTC.

The chain has TRBV19 and TRBJ1-3, with 7 bases identical to TRBD1. Germline CDR1 and CDR2: LNHDA and SQIVND (reference sequence). V trimming: 4 bases; J trimming: 4 bases; junction bases outside the gene matches: 4. The CDR3 totals 14 residues. CDR3 sequence reads: CASSSGTAGNTIYF. The CDR3 coding sequence is TGTGCCAGTAGTAGCGGGACAGCCGGAAACACCATATATTTT. The complete variable domain, with remaining parts taken from reference TRBV19 and TRBJ1-3, reads DGGITQSPKYLFRKEGQNVTLSCEQNLNHDAMYWYRQDPGQGLRLIYYSQIVNDFQKGDIAEGYSVSREKKESFPLTVTSAQKNPTAFYLCASSSGTAGNTIYFGEGSWLTVV.

This sequence joins TRBV28 and TRBJ1-2; D gene unclear. Germline values: CDR1 MDHEN, CDR2 SYDVKM. The CDR3 is made up of 12 amino acids. V lost 3 bases and J lost 2, with 4 bases in between. CDR3 amino acids: CASSFQNYGYTF. In DNA form, the CDR3 reads TGTGCCAGCAGTTTCCAGAACTATGGCTACACCTTC.

The chain has TRBV21-1 and TRBJ1-3; TRBD1 is taken as the D call from the table, unchecked against the DNA. TRBV21-1 is deemed a pseudogene. The CDR3 has 15 amino acids. In DNA form, the CDR3 reads TGTGCCAGGTTAATGGGGACAGGGGGTGGAAACACCATATATTTT. Amino acid sequence: CARLMGTGGGNTIYF.

J is TRBJ2-7 and V is TRBV9; possibly TRBD1 for D (7 bases). Germline lookup yields CDR1 SGDLS and CDR2 YYNGEE. With 0 bases removed from V and 5 bases from J, the gap between germline ends came to 15 bases. The CDR3 spans 15 residues. The CDR3 loop is CASSVVGGGLDEQYF. CDR3 bases: TGTGCCAGCAGCGTAGTTGGAGGGGGCTTGGACGAGCAGTACTTC.

The chain carries TRBV5-1 and TRBJ1-2; D might be TRBD1 (6 bases). The CDR3 is made up of 14 amino acids. The V and J ends lost 5 bases and 3 bases respectively, with 14 bases between them. Looked up from germline, CDR1 is SGHRS and CDR2 is YFSETQ. CDR3 sequence reads: CASRVAGEYYGYTF. Here the CDR3 DNA reads TGCGCCAGCAGGGTGGCAGGGGAGTACTATGGCTACACCTTC.

The chain employs TRBV7-2 and TRBJ1-5; D might be TRBD1 (5 bases). V was trimmed by 2 bases and J by 11 bases, leaving 16 bases between them. In germline, CDR1 is SGHTA, CDR2 FQGNSA. The length of the CDR3 is 14 residues. The CDR3 sequence is CASSLSGSASAQHF. DNA for the CDR3: TGTGCCAGCAGCTTATCAGGGAGCGCCTCAGCCCAGCATTTT.

This sequence joins TRBV28 and TRBJ2-3; TRBD1 matches 9 bases. This CDR3 spans 16 amino acids. The germline V gene has CDR1 MDHEN and CDR2 SYDVKM. J was trimmed by 2 bases and V by 5 bases; bases with no gene match: 8. This CDR3 reads CASSRTGQGPTDTQYF. CDR3 nucleotides: TGTGCCAGCAGTCGGACGGGACAGGGACCCACAGATACGCAGTATTTT.